A single sample is the source of the 6 T cell receptor beta chains below, sequenced in a study of T cell repertoires in cytomegalovirus infection (dated by TCRdb to between 2018 and 2020). The antigens these receptors bind are not known. What the treatment or condition label conveys for this sample: in vitro stimulation with specific CMV peptide epitopes to enrich CMV-specific T cells. Instrument used: Illumina HiSeq 1500. The public reads were quality trimmed at Q25 with fastp and then assembled into clones with MiXCR by TCRdb, keeping productive beta chains. Rows merge per CDR3 protein into single entries with the most common DNA and genes. The table for this sample lists 570,000 or so distinct CDR3 sequences; 40% of them were counted only once. Of the sample, around 50% falls within the top ten clones. The sample consisted of cultured PBMCs, taken from culture after CMV antigen stimulation. These receptors originate from a human donor in good health (CMV status not recorded). Some clones in this sample may be carry-over from other donors' samples.

V is TRBV6-2 or TRBV6-3 and J is TRBJ2-5; the match to TRBD1 covers 9 bases. The V gene end was trimmed by 5 bases and the J gene end by 4 bases; junction bases not matched to a gene: 5. Germline loops: CDR1 MNHEY, CDR2 SVGEGT. The CDR3 is 14 amino acids. DNA of the CDR3: TGTGCCAGCAGTAAATACAGGGGGCGAGAGACCCAGTACTTC. Protein: CASSKYRGRETQYF.

This chain joins TRBV18 and TRBJ1-1; D is undetermined. V dropped 3 bases and J dropped 10 bases, with 12 bases sitting between them. The CDR3 is made up of 12 amino acids. From germline, CDR1 is KGHSH and CDR2 LQKENI. The CDR3, as DNA: TGTGCCAGCTCACCGCTTGGGGAAGGAGCTTTCTTT. Its protein product is CASSPLGEGAFF.

This sequence joins TRBV4-3 and TRBJ1-3, with 8 bases aligning to TRBD1. V lost 4 bases, J lost 4 bases, and 9 bases stayed unmatched. The germline V gene has CDR1 LGHNA and CDR2 YSLEER. The length of the CDR3 is 16 residues. The CDR3 nucleotides are TGCGCCAGCAGCCTTTCAGGGGGCGTGTGGGGAAACACCATATATTTT. Protein sequence: CASSLSGGVWGNTIYF.

The rearrangement links TRBV5-6 to TRBJ1-2, with D perhaps matching TRBD1 (6 bases). The CDR3 has 15 residues. From germline, CDR1 is SGHDT and CDR2 YYEEEE. Trimming removed 5 bases at V and 4 bases at J, with 18 bases between. Here the CDR3 DNA reads TGTGCCAGCAGTTTCTCCGGGGGCGGCGGCTATGGCTACACCTTC. It codes for CASSFSGGGGYGYTF.

This clonotype is medium-sized by share. The rearrangement uses TRBV7-2 and TRBJ2-5, with D tentatively TRBD1 (5 bases). CDR3 length: 16 residues. Trimming took 2 bases from V and 9 from J, leaving 22 bases between them. From germline, CDR1 is SGHTA and CDR2 FQGNSA. CDR3 DNA sequence: TGTGCCAGCAGCTTATTCCAAGTCGGCAGGGAAATGGCCCAGTACTTC. This sequence encodes CASSLFQVGREMAQYF.

The table lists this clonotype with a few counts. This chain joins TRBV7-2 and TRBJ1-4; 8 bases are shared with TRBD1. The V gene end was trimmed by 6 bases and the J gene end by 7 bases; junction bases not matched to a gene: 10. The CDR3 contains 15 residues. Per the germline V gene, CDR1 is SGHTA and CDR2 is FQGNSA. CDR3 region: CASRPTGGLFEKLFF. For the CDR3, the DNA is TGTGCCAGCAGACCAACAGGGGGTTTATTTGAAAAACTGTTTTTT.